Below, 4 T cell receptor beta chains from the same sample are listed, as sequenced in a study of blood T cell repertoires in COVID-19 (dated by TCRdb to the early 2020s). Libraries were built with the immunoSEQ multiplex PCR assay. TCRdb provides this immuneACCESS table in a form limited to in-frame rearrangements. Some clones are lacking; in checked studies, under half of them reflect an unresolved V gene, and why the rest are absent is not known. The sample contains about 260,000 clones, under 95% of them found a single time. 2.5% to 3% of the sample belongs to the ten largest clones. Sequenced: PBMCs or T cells enriched from blood (not recorded which). Receptor source: a man aged 40-55 years who had been exposed to COVID-19.

The rearrangement joins TRBV18 to TRBJ2-1; 14 nucleotides agree with TRBD2. The ends lost 5 bases at V and 12 bases at J; junction bases unmatched: 6. Germline lookup yields CDR1 KGHSH and CDR2 LQKENI. There are 14 residues in the CDR3. The CDR3 loop reads CASSSGLAGEGQFF. The CDR3, as DNA: TGTGCCAGCTCATCGGGACTAGCGGGAGAGGGGCAGTTCTTC.

The rearrangement joins TRBV7-9 to TRBJ1-2, with 9 bases identical to TRBD1. With 1 base clipped from V and 2 bases from J, the junction kept 2 bases outside the gene matches. The germline CDR1 and CDR2 sequences are SEHNR and FQNEAQ (reference sequence). The CDR3 extends over 15 amino acids. DNA for the CDR3: TGTGCCAGCAGCTTAGGTGGGACAGGGAACTATGGCTACACCTTC. This gives the protein CASSLGGTGNYGYTF.

The chain is built from TRBV20-1 and TRBJ2-7; D might be TRBD2 (6 bases). Trimming took 7 bases from V and 2 from J, leaving 15 bases between them. Germline CDR1 DFQATT, CDR2 SNEGSKA (reference sequence). The CDR3 runs 13 residues. This chain's CDR3 is CSGSRDSAYEQYF. For the CDR3, the DNA is TGCAGTGGTAGTCGGGACTCTGCCTACGAGCAGTACTTC.

The chain links TRBV12-3 or TRBV12-4 to TRBJ2-7; no reliable D call. Trimming removed 6 bases at V and 6 bases at J, with 15 bases between. CDR3 length equals 13 residues. CDR3 sequence: CASRRVPQGEQYF. CDR3 DNA sequence: TGTGCCAGCAGACGGGTTCCCCAAGGCGAGCAGTACTTC.